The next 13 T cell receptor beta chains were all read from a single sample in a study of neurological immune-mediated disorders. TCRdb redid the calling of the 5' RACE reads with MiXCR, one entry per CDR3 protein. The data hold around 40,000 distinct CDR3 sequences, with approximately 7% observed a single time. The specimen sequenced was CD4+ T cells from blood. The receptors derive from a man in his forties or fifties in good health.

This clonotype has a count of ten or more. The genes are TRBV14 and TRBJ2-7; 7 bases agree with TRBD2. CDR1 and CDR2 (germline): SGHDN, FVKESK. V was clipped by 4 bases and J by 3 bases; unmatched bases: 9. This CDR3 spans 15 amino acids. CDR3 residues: CASSRHAGEVYEQYF. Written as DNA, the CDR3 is TGTGCCAGCAGCCGCCACGCGGGAGAAGTCTACGAGCAGTACTTC.

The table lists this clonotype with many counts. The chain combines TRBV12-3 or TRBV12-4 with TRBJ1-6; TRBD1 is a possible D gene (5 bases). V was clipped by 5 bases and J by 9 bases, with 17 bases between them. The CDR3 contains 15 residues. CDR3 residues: CASSILAGVGSPLHF. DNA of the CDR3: TGTGCCAGCAGTATCCTGGCGGGGGTCGGTTCACCCCTCCACTTT.

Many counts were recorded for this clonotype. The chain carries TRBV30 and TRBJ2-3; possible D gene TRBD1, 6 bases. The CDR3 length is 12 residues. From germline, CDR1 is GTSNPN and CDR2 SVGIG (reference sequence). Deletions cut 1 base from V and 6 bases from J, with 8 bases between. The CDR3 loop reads CAWSAQGDTQYF. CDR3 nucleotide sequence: TGTGCCTGGAGTGCCCAGGGGGATACGCAGTATTTT.

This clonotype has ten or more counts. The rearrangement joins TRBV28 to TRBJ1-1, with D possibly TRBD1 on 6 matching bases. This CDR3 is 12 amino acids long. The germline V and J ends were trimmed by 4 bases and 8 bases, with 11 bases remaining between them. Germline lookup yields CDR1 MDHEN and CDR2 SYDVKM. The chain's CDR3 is CASSSWTAEAFF. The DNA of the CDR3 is TGTGCCAGCAGTTCCTGGACAGCCGAAGCTTTCTTT.

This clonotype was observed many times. CDR3: CSATRRSRDTDSDTQYF. For the CDR3, the DNA is TGCAGTGCTACGCGTCGTTCTAGAGATACAGATTCAGATACGCAGTATTTT. This rearrangement joins TRBV20-1 to TRBJ2-3, with unresolved D. Trimming pared 4 bases from V and 4 bases from J, leaving 24 bases between. The germline V gene has CDR1 DFQATT and CDR2 SNEGSKA (reference sequence). The CDR3 is 17 residues long.

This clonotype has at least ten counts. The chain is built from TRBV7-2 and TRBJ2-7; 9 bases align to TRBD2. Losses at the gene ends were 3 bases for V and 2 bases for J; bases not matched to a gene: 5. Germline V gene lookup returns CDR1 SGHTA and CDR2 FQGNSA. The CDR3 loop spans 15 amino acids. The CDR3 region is CASSFGLARAYEQYF. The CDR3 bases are TGTGCCAGCAGCTTTGGACTAGCGCGTGCCTACGAGCAGTACTTC.

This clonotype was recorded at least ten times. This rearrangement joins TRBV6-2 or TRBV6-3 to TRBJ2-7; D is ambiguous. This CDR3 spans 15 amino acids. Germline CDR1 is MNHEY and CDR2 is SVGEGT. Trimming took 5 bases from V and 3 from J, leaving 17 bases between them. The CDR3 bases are TGTGCCAGCAGTATCTTATCCACAGCTATCTACGAGCAGTACTTC. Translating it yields CASSILSTAIYEQYF.

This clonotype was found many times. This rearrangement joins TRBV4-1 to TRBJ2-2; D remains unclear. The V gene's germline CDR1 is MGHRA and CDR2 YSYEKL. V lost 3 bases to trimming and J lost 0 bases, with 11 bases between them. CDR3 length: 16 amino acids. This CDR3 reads CASSQVQAANTGELFF. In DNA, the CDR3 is TGCGCCAGCAGCCAGGTCCAGGCGGCGAACACCGGGGAGCTGTTTTTT.

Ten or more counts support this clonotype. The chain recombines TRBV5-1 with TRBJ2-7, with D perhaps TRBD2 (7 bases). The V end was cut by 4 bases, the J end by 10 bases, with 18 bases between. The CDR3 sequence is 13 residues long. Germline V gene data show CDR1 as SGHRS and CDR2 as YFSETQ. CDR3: CASSQGGLAAQYF. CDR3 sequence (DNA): TGCGCCAGCAGCCAAGGGGGGCTAGCGGCCCAGTACTTC.

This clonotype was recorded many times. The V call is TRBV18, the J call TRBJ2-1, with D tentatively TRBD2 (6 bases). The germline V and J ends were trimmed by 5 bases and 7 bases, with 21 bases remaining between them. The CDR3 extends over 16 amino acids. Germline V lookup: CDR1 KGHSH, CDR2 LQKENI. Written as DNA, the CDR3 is TGTGCCAGCTCAGACTTCACCGGGACCGCGGGGAATGAGCAGTTCTTC. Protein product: CASSDFTGTAGNEQFF.

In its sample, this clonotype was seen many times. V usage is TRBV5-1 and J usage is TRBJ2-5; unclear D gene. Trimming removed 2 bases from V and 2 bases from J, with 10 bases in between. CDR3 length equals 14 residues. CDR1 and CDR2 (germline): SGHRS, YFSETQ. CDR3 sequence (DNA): TGCGCCAGCAGCTTTGGGTGGGGACAAGAGACCCAGTACTTC. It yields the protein CASSFGWGQETQYF.

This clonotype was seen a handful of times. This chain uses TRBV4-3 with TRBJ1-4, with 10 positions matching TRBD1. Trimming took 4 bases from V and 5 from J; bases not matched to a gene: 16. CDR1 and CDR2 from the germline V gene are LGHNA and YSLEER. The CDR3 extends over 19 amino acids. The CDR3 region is CASSLDPGQGWVPNEKLFF. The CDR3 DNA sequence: TGCGCCAGCAGCCTAGATCCGGGACAGGGGTGGGTCCCAAATGAAAAACTGTTTTTT.

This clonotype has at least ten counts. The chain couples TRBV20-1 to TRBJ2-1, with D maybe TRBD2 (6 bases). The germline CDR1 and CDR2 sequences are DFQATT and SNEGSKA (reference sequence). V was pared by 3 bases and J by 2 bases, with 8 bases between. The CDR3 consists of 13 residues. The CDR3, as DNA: TGCAGTGCTAGGGGGGGTGCCTACAATGAGCAGTTCTTC. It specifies CSARGGAYNEQFF.